Following are 26 T cell receptor beta chains from one sample sequenced in a study of T cell repertoires in cytomegalovirus infection. MiXCR, applied by TCRdb to the reads, yields one record per CDR3 protein. The top ten hold about 5% of the sample, which has fewer than 200,000 distinct CDR3 sequences, approximately 9.6% seen once. The material sequenced was PBMCs. These receptor sequences come from a human donor in good health (CMV status not recorded). Some clones in this sample may be carry-over from other donors' samples.

This clonotype has a single count. The conserved phenylalanine or tryptophan is not found at the CDR3 terminus, so this likely reflects a read error. The V gene is TRBV5-5, the J gene TRBJ2-1; weak D call: TRBD2 (6 bases). V shed 6 bases and J shed 9 bases, with 19 bases lying between them. In germline, CDR1 is SGHKS, CDR2 YYEKEE (reference sequence). The CDR3 totals 14 residues. As DNA, the CDR3 is TGTGCCAGCACTCAGGTGGGGGGAGTATCTGAGCAGTTCTTA. Translating gives CASTQVGGVSEQFL.

This clonotype was counted at least ten times. This rearrangement joins TRBV28 to TRBJ2-1; possibly TRBD2 for D (6 bases). Trimming left V 7 bases short and J 3 bases short, with 16 bases between. From germline, CDR1 is MDHEN and CDR2 SYDVKM. This CDR3 comprises 15 residues. The CDR3 DNA reads TGTGCCAGCACCCTCAGCGGAGGGAACTACAATGAGCAGTTCTTC. Its protein is CASTLSGGNYNEQFF.

The chain combines TRBV7-8 with TRBJ1-1, with unresolved D. Trimming took off 1 base at V and 5 bases at J, with 8 bases between the two ends. The CDR3 has 13 amino acids. Germline CDR1 SGHVS, CDR2 FQNEAQ. The CDR3: CASSLDTRTEAFF. The DNA for the CDR3 is TGTGCCAGCAGCTTAGACACGAGGACTGAAGCTTTCTTT.

Many counts were recorded for this clonotype. The genes are TRBV12-3 or TRBV12-4 and TRBJ1-2, with 10 bases that match TRBD1. Trimming cost V 3 bases and J 1 base; bases outside gene matches: 14. This CDR3 contains 19 residues. The CDR3 coding sequence is TGTGCCAGCAGTTTCCCCACCCGACAGGGGGCGAAGAGTAACTATGGCTACACCTTC. Translation gives CASSFPTRQGAKSNYGYTF.

Many counts were recorded for this clonotype. This sequence joins TRBV19 and TRBJ2-1; 13 bases are shared with TRBD2. CDR3 size: 15 residues. Per the germline V gene, CDR1 is LNHDA and CDR2 is SQIVND (reference sequence). After removal of 8 bases from V and 7 bases from J, the junction contained 8 bases not matched to a gene. DNA of the CDR3: TGTGCCAGTCGACTAGCGGGAGGATACAGGAATGAGCAGTTCTTC. This sequence encodes CASRLAGGYRNEQFF.

The chain combines TRBV19 with TRBJ2-7; D is ambiguous. Trimming shortened V by 1 base and J by 1 base, and 5 bases separated the two germline ends. This CDR3 spans 13 amino acids. Germline V gene sequence: CDR1 LNHDA, CDR2 SQIVND (reference sequence). The chain's CDR3 is CASSIGQSYEQYF. The CDR3 DNA follows: TGTGCCAGTAGTATAGGACAATCCTACGAGCAGTACTTC.

The table lists this clonotype with a few counts. This chain connects TRBV20-1 to TRBJ2-1; 11 bases map to TRBD2. The CDR3 has 14 amino acids. The ends lost 6 bases at V and 7 bases at J; junction bases unmatched: 8. Germline CDR1 DFQATT, CDR2 SNEGSKA (reference sequence). The CDR3: CSARNSGGANEQFF. The CDR3 DNA is TGCAGTGCCCGCAATAGCGGGGGGGCGAATGAGCAGTTCTTC.

J is TRBJ2-2 and V is TRBV11-3; TRBD2 matches 13 bases. The CDR3 loop spans 19 amino acids. V was clipped by 1 base and J by 0 bases; unmatched bases: 5. CDR1 and CDR2 from the germline V gene are SGHNT and YENEEA. CDR3 amino acids: CASSLGLAGGIANTGELFF. The DNA for the CDR3 is TGTGCCAGCAGCTTAGGACTAGCGGGAGGTATCGCGAACACCGGGGAGCTGTTTTTT.

The chain links TRBV14 to TRBJ2-1; 7 nucleotides agree with TRBD2. The CDR3 extends over 15 amino acids. The J segment lost 9 bases and the V segment lost 8 bases, leaving 16 bases of the junction unmatched. From germline, CDR1 is SGHDN and CDR2 FVKESK. CDR3 protein: CASLFRGRAFGEQFF. The CDR3 DNA sequence: TGTGCCAGCCTCTTTCGAGGGAGGGCTTTCGGTGAGCAGTTCTTC.

This clonotype was picked up a small number of times. The chain combines TRBV4-1 with TRBJ2-3, with 10 bases identical to TRBD2. CDR1 MGHRA and CDR2 YSYEKL come from the germline V gene. CDR3 length: 18 residues. V lost 1 base to trimming and J lost 4 bases; unmatched junction nucleotides: 11. CDR3 region: CASSQGSSSGGTSDTQYF. The CDR3 DNA reads TGCGCCAGCAGCCAAGGTTCCTCTAGCGGGGGCACCTCAGATACGCAGTATTTT.

This clonotype was recorded many times. V usage is TRBV28 and J usage is TRBJ1-4; TRBD1 might be the D (5 bases). V lost 7 bases, J lost 8 bases, and 23 bases lay in between. This CDR3 has 16 amino acids. The germline V gene encodes CDR1 MDHEN and CDR2 SYDVKM. The CDR3 protein is CASTETVTARPEKLFF. As DNA, the CDR3 is TGTGCCAGCACCGAGACAGTGACGGCCCGCCCAGAAAAACTGTTTTTT.

Many counts were recorded for this clonotype. The J gene is TRBJ1-1, the V gene TRBV7-9; D not certain. V shed 0 bases and J shed 10 bases, with 9 bases lying between them. Per the germline V gene, CDR1 is SEHNR and CDR2 is FQNEAQ (reference sequence). The CDR3 is 12 amino acids. The CDR3 reads CASSLAAERAFF. The DNA of the CDR3 is TGTGCCAGCAGCTTAGCAGCTGAGCGAGCTTTCTTT.

The chain carries TRBV12-3 or TRBV12-4 and TRBJ2-4; the D call may be TRBD1 or TRBD2 (6 bases each). Trimming removed 8 bases from V and 0 bases from J, with 14 bases in between. The CDR3 spans 15 residues. The DNA for the CDR3 is TGTGCCAGCCTCGGGCGGGACATAGCCAAAAACATTCAGTACTTC. Protein product: CASLGRDIAKNIQYF.

This clonotype has at least ten counts. This chain links TRBV5-1 with TRBJ1-2; weak D call: TRBD1 (6 bases). The CDR3 loop spans 14 amino acids. Germline-derived CDR1 and CDR2 are SGHRS and YFSETQ. Deletions cut 0 bases from V and 9 bases from J, with 15 bases between. CDR3 coding DNA: TGCGCCAGCAGCTTGGTGGTGTCAGGGGCCCGCTACACCTTC. It is translated as CASSLVVSGARYTF. Variable domain in full (rest from reference TRBV5-1 and TRBJ1-2): KAGVTQTPRYLIKTRGQQVTLSCSPISGHRSVSWYQQTPGQGLQFLFEYFSETQRNKGNFPGRFSGRQFSNSRSEMNVSTLELGDSALYLCASSLVVSGARYTFGSGTRLTVV.

In this sample, this clonotype turned up a few times. The chain has TRBV15 and TRBJ1-5, with TRBD1 matching over 8 bases. Germline values: CDR1 LNHNV, CDR2 YYDKDF (reference sequence). Trimming at V came to 3 bases and at J to 7 bases, leaving 8 bases not matched to a gene. The CDR3 consists of 15 residues. CDR3 residues: CATSSSDRGRQPQHF. CDR3 DNA sequence: TGTGCCACCAGCAGTTCCGACAGGGGCCGACAGCCCCAGCATTTT.

This clonotype appeared many times. The V gene is TRBV7-2, the J gene TRBJ2-2; no reliable D call. Trimming stripped 2 bases from V and 2 bases from J, with 12 bases between. CDR1 SGHTA and CDR2 FQGNSA come from the germline V gene. The CDR3 extends over 16 amino acids. The CDR3 spells CASSLLVRPNTGELFF. The CDR3, as DNA: TGTGCCAGCAGCTTACTGGTTAGGCCTAACACCGGGGAGCTGTTTTTT. Based on the CDR3 plus reference TRBV7-2 and TRBJ2-2, the full variable domain is GAGVSQSPSNKVTEKGKDVELRCDPISGHTALYWYRQSLGQGLEFLIYFQGNSAPDKSGLPSDRFSAERTGGSVSTLTIQRTQQEDSAVYLCASSLLVRPNTGELFFGEGSRLTVL.

The chain carries TRBV28 and TRBJ2-7; D possibly uses TRBD1 or TRBD2 (6 bases each). The CDR3 loop spans 14 amino acids. Trimming removed 2 bases at V and 5 bases at J, with 13 bases between. The germline gives CDR1 MDHEN, CDR2 SYDVKM. DNA for the CDR3: TGTGCCAGCAGTTTAGCTGGGGGGCGACACGAGCAGTACTTC. This gives the protein CASSLAGGRHEQYF.

This clonotype was counted many times. The chain recombines TRBV4-1 with TRBJ2-5; D perhaps matches TRBD1 (6 bases). The CDR3 loop spans 16 amino acids. The V end was cut by 0 bases, the J end by 2 bases, with 13 bases between. CDR1 is MGHRA and CDR2 is YSYEKL in the germline V gene. Here the CDR3 reads CASSQEVGGPQETQYF. The CDR3 nucleotides are TGCGCCAGCAGCCAAGAGGTAGGGGGACCTCAAGAGACCCAGTACTTC.

This clonotype was seen only once. V gene TRBV12-3 or TRBV12-4 combines with J gene TRBJ1-4; 10 bases fit TRBD1. The CDR3 loop spans 14 amino acids. The trim removed 7 bases at V and 8 bases at J, leaving 7 bases unmatched. The CDR3 sequence: CASTETGGGEKLFF. DNA for the CDR3: TGTGCCAGCACAGAGACAGGGGGCGGGGAAAAACTGTTTTTT.

This clonotype was recorded at least ten times. J is TRBJ2-3 and V is TRBV7-2; 7 nucleotides agree with TRBD2. With 2 bases clipped from V and 8 bases from J, the junction kept 10 bases outside the gene matches. This CDR3 spans 15 amino acids. CDR1 SGHTA and CDR2 FQGNSA come from the germline V gene. The CDR3 coding sequence is TGTGCCAGCAGCTTATTCCCGACTAGCTCGGCTACGCAGTATTTT. Encoded protein: CASSLFPTSSATQYF. Full variable domain (rest looked up from reference TRBV7-2 and TRBJ2-3): GAGVSQSPSNKVTEKGKDVELRCDPISGHTALYWYRQSLGQGLEFLIYFQGNSAPDKSGLPSDRFSAERTGGSVSTLTIQRTQQEDSAVYLCASSLFPTSSATQYFGPGTRLTVL.

The table lists this clonotype with many counts. The rearrangement joins TRBV7-8 to TRBJ1-1, with 7 positions matching TRBD1. CDR3 length equals 15 residues. V shed 4 bases, J shed 1 base, and the junction held 6 bases outside the gene matches. Looked up from germline, CDR1 is SGHVS and CDR2 is FQNEAQ. Here the CDR3 DNA reads TGTGCCAGCAGCTCGACGGGACAGAAGAACACTGAAGCTTTCTTT. Residues: CASSSTGQKNTEAFF.

This clonotype was counted ten times or more. This sequence joins TRBV29-1 and TRBJ2-5; 7 bases map to TRBD1. After removal of 5 bases from V and 5 bases from J, the junction contained 5 bases not matched to a gene. CDR1 SQVTM and CDR2 ANQGSEA come from the germline V gene. There are 12 residues in the CDR3. CDR3 nucleotides: TGCAGCGTTCAGACAGGGTGGGAGACCCAGTACTTC. Its translation is CSVQTGWETQYF.

This clonotype was detected a few times. The chain recombines TRBV4-2 with TRBJ2-7; D ambiguous. V dropped 0 bases and J dropped 2 bases, with 11 bases sitting between them. The germline V gene has CDR1 LGHNA and CDR2 YNFKEQ. The CDR3 length is 15 residues. The CDR3 DNA is TGTGCCAGCAGCCAAGATTGGAACAGACCCTACGAGCAGTACTTC. Amino acid sequence: CASSQDWNRPYEQYF.

The chain recombines TRBV2 with TRBJ1-3; D perhaps matches TRBD1 (5 bases). Germline assignment: CDR1 SNHLY and CDR2 FYNNEI. The V and J ends lost 2 bases and 6 bases respectively, with 14 bases between them. This CDR3 region has 15 residues. CDR3 nucleotides: TGTGCCAGCAGTGAACAGGGAGCTGTAGCAAACACCATATATTTT. Residues: CASSEQGAVANTIYF.

Many counts were recorded for this clonotype. The chain couples TRBV6-2 or TRBV6-3 to TRBJ2-3, with 9 bases fitting TRBD2. This CDR3 has 15 amino acids. V lost 6 bases, J lost 4 bases, and 8 bases stayed unmatched. Germline V gene data show CDR1 as MNHEY and CDR2 as SVGEGT. The CDR3 nucleotides read TGTGCCAGCAGGGATAGCGGGGGAAGATCAGATACGCAGTATTTT. This translates into CASRDSGGRSDTQYF.

This clonotype came up many times. The J gene is TRBJ1-2, the V gene TRBV11-2; 10 bases align to TRBD1. The CDR3 contains 16 residues. V was clipped by 5 bases and J by 2 bases; unmatched bases: 8. Germline V gene data show CDR1 as SGHAT and CDR2 as FQNNGV. The CDR3: CASSLRTGGKNYGYTF. The CDR3 region has the DNA TGTGCCAGCAGCCTACGGACAGGGGGAAAGAACTATGGCTACACCTTC. The full variable domain, rest sourced from reference TRBV11-2 and TRBJ1-2, is EAGVAQSPRYKIIEKRQSVAFWCNPISGHATLYWYQQILGQGPKLLIQFQNNGVVDDSQLPKDRFSAERLKGVDSTLKIQPAKLEDSAVYLCASSLRTGGKNYGYTFGSGTRLTVV.